This paragraph reports one T cell receptor (beta chain). Its antigen is still unknown. MiXCR, run by TCRdb on the 5' RACE reads, gives a single entry per CDR3 protein. The top ten hold approximately 13% of the sample, which has 300,000 to 400,000 distinct CDR3 sequences, over 25% seen once. The data stem from a study of T-cell memory formation after mild COVID-19. Study-level findings and limits: CD4/CD8 balance characterized clones contracting day 15 to 85, and CD4+ skew characterized later expanders.

The germline gives CDR1 MNHEY, CDR2 SMNVEV (reference sequence). The CDR3 loop spans 12 amino acids. V lost 4 bases and J lost 10, with 11 bases in between. The clonotype comes from an adult woman who had mild COVID-19 (a few samples of this study predate the infection). Cell type and time point are not known. The chain is built from TRBV27 and TRBJ2-1, with D possibly being TRBD2 (7 bases). Sample: PBMCs or a T cell subset sorted from them (not recorded which). The CDR3, as DNA: TGTGCCAGCAGTTCGCGGGGGCGCGAGCAGTTCTTC. Its translation is CASSSRGREQFF.